The 27 T cell receptor beta chains presented below share a single source sample, sequenced in a study of human T cells and chemical hapten exposure. A single record per CDR3 protein comes from TCRdb applying MiXCR to the RACE reads. The sample holds roughly 50,000 distinct CDR3 sequences, roughly a tenth seen once. Sample time point: pre-sensitization, week 0. As to treatment: therapeutic diphenylcyclopropenone sensitization with weekly scalp DPC. Sequences were derived from whole blood, sampled in connection with sensitization to the hapten diphenylcyclopropenone (DPC). The receptors stem from a man aged 40-50 years with alopecia areata. Some clones in this sample may be carry-over from other donors' samples.

This clonotype was seen many times. The gene calls are TRBV27 and TRBJ2-3; D gene uncertain. Per germline, CDR1 MNHEY and CDR2 SMNVEV (reference sequence). This CDR3 comprises 13 residues. The ends were cut back, 2 bases at V and 2 bases at J, with 5 bases in the middle. The CDR3 DNA sequence: TGTGCCAGCAGTTTACAGGACACAGATACGCAGTATTTT. Translated, it gives CASSLQDTDTQYF.

V is TRBV10-3 and J is TRBJ2-6; the D call may be TRBD1 or TRBD2 (6 bases each). The CDR3 consists of 15 residues. Germline CDR1 is ENHRY and CDR2 is SYGVKD. V gave up 3 bases and J gave up 4 bases, with 10 bases separating them. CDR3 sequence: CAISDGGLGANVLTF. As DNA, the CDR3 is TGTGCCATCAGTGATGGGGGGCTGGGGGCCAACGTCCTGACTTTC.

This clonotype was counted once. CDR3 nucleotide sequence: TGTGCCTGTTTAGCGGGAAGGTACGAGCAGTACTTC. This translates into CACLAGRYEQYF. The rearrangement joins TRBV6-1 to TRBJ2-7; 8 bases are a match to TRBD2. Germline V gene data show CDR1 as MNHNS and CDR2 as SASEGT. This CDR3 has 12 amino acids. J was trimmed by 4 bases and V by 11 bases; bases with no gene match: 7.

The CDR3 loop is CATSKGTSSYNEQFF. The CDR3 DNA follows: TGTGCCACCAGCAAGGGTACCTCATCCTACAATGAGCAGTTCTTC. The chain employs TRBV15 and TRBJ2-1; no reliable D call. The V end was cut by 4 bases, the J end by 1 base, with 11 bases between. The CDR3 is 15 amino acids. The germline gives CDR1 LNHNV, CDR2 YYDKDF (reference sequence).

This clonotype was counted between two and nine times. The chain carries TRBV5-1 and TRBJ2-7, with TRBD1 matching over 7 bases. Germline loops: CDR1 SGHRS, CDR2 YFSETQ. After removal of 2 bases from V and 4 bases from J, the junction contained 6 bases not matched to a gene. The CDR3 covers 14 residues. The CDR3 region is CASSLTGVRYEQYF. DNA for the CDR3: TGCGCCAGCAGCTTAACAGGGGTGAGGTACGAGCAGTACTTC.

The chain employs TRBV6-5 and TRBJ2-4; 11 nucleotides agree with TRBD2. The CDR3 is 14 residues long. The germline gives CDR1 MNHEY, CDR2 SVGAGI. V shed 5 bases and J 5 bases; nucleotides not matched to a gene: 2. CDR3 DNA: TGTGCCAGCAGTAGGGGACTAGCGGAAAACATTCAGTACTTC. This translates into CASSRGLAENIQYF.

This clonotype appeared many times. V usage is TRBV14 and J usage is TRBJ2-1, with TRBD2 identical over 10 bases. The CDR3 has 15 amino acids. Germline-derived CDR1 and CDR2 are SGHDN and FVKESK. V lost 2 bases, J lost 4 bases, and 2 bases stayed unmatched. This CDR3 reads CASSQRTSGYNEQFF. The CDR3 DNA is TGTGCCAGCAGCCAAAGGACTAGCGGATACAATGAGCAGTTCTTC.

This clonotype came up a few times. The chain recombines TRBV7-9 with TRBJ1-2; D not resolved. Germline CDR1 and CDR2: SEHNR and FQNEAQ (reference sequence). V was trimmed by 4 bases and J by 4 bases, leaving 4 bases between them. This CDR3 spans 11 amino acids. This CDR3 is CASSYSYGYTF. In DNA, the CDR3 is TGTGCCAGCAGCTACTCCTATGGCTACACCTTC.

This clonotype was found a few times. The CDR3 spells CSAPRDRGYEQYF. The CDR3, as DNA: TGCAGTGCTCCCCGGGACCGGGGCTACGAGCAGTACTTC. The chain is built from TRBV20-1 and TRBJ2-7; D tentatively fits TRBD1 or TRBD2 (5 bases each). This CDR3 comprises 13 residues. Germline loops: CDR1 DFQATT, CDR2 SNEGSKA (reference sequence). V was pared by 5 bases and J by 3 bases, with 14 bases between.

This clonotype was counted ten times or more. The chain employs TRBV4-2 and TRBJ2-2, with D perhaps TRBD1 (6 bases). Per the germline V gene, CDR1 is LGHNA and CDR2 is YNFKEQ. Between the trimmed V and J ends, which lost 0 bases and 0 bases, there was a span of 14 bases. This CDR3 spans 18 amino acids. CDR3 sequence (DNA): TGTGCCAGCAGCCAAGAGTCGGGGACAAGCGCGAACACCGGGGAGCTGTTTTTT. Protein sequence: CASSQESGTSANTGELFF.

This clonotype was detected many times. The chain couples TRBV11-2 to TRBJ2-1, with 7 nucleotides matching TRBD2. CDR1 is SGHAT and CDR2 is FQNNGV in the germline V gene. The CDR3 consists of 15 residues. V lost 5 bases and J lost 2; bases outside the gene matches: 6. CDR3 amino acids: CASSGGLAAYNEQFF. The CDR3, as DNA: TGTGCCAGCAGCGGAGGTCTAGCGGCCTACAATGAGCAGTTCTTC.

The table lists this clonotype with a count of one. This may be a read error, as it is one base from a much larger clone. The rearrangement uses TRBV6-2 or TRBV6-3 and TRBJ2-7, with 15 bases aligning to TRBD2. CDR1 and CDR2 from the germline V gene are MNHEY and SVGEGT. The CDR3 spans 14 residues. This chain's CDR3 is CASRGLAGGYKQYF. CDR3 bases: TGTGCCAGCAGGGGACTAGCGGGAGGCTACAAGCAGTACTTC.

CDR3 nucleotides: TGCAGCGTTAAACACGGGACATCTAATGAAAAACTGTTTTTT. Translating it yields CSVKHGTSNEKLFF. The chain has TRBV29-1 and TRBJ1-4; D is perhaps TRBD1 (6 bases). Germline loops: CDR1 SQVTM, CDR2 ANQGSEA. This CDR3 is built from 14 residues. V lost 5 bases and J lost 3, with 13 bases in between. Based on the CDR3 plus reference TRBV29-1 and TRBJ1-4, the full variable domain is SAVISQKPSRDICQRGTSLTIQCQVDSQVTMMFWYRQQPGQSLTLIATANQGSEATYESGFVIDKFPISRPNLTFSTLTVSNMSPEDSSIYLCSVKHGTSNEKLFFGSGTQLSVL.

This clonotype was found a few times. The chain couples TRBV11-1 to TRBJ2-7, with 8 bases matching TRBD1. The junction had 6 bases not matched to a gene; V was cut back by 4 bases and J by 4 bases. The CDR3 runs to 14 residues. The germline gives CDR1 SGHAT, CDR2 FQDESV (reference sequence). CDR3 region: CASSSGTGAYEQYF. As DNA, the CDR3 is TGTGCCAGCAGCTCAGGGACAGGAGCTTACGAGCAGTACTTC.

Many counts were recorded for this clonotype. J is TRBJ2-7 and V is TRBV2; either TRBD1 or TRBD2 may fit D (6 bases each). V was clipped by 11 bases and J by 0 bases, with 17 bases between them. Germline assignment: CDR1 SNHLY and CDR2 FYNNEI. The CDR3 length is 14 residues. CDR3 sequence (DNA): TGTGCCGGAAGGTTCGGGGGCTACTCCTACGAGCAGTACTTC. It is translated as CAGRFGGYSYEQYF. The full variable domain, rest sourced from reference TRBV2 and TRBJ2-7, is EPEVTQTPSHQVTQMGQEVILRCVPISNHLYFYWYRQILGQKVEFLVSFYNNEISEKSEIFDDQFSVERPDGSNFTLKIRSTKLEDSAMYFCAGRFGGYSYEQYFGPGTRLTVT.

The V and J genes are TRBV9 and TRBJ1-3, with 9 bases that match TRBD1. From germline, CDR1 is SGDLS and CDR2 YYNGEE. CDR3 length: 17 residues. The V and J ends lost 3 bases and 7 bases, in that order; junction bases with no gene match: 14. CDR3 amino acids: CASSAAPGQGSPNTIYF. The DNA for the CDR3 is TGTGCCAGCAGCGCGGCCCCCGGACAGGGGAGTCCGAACACCATATATTTT. Using reference TRBV9 and TRBJ1-3 for the parts outside the CDR3, the full variable domain is DSGVTQTPKHLITATGQRVTLRCSPRSGDLSVYWYQQSLDQGLQFLIQYYNGEERAKGNILERFSAQQFPDLHSELNLSSLELGDSALYFCASSAAPGQGSPNTIYFGEGSWLTVV.

This clonotype was recorded a few times. The rearrangement uses TRBV3-1 and TRBJ2-7; D is perhaps TRBD1 (5 bases). V was clipped by 3 bases and J by 3 bases, with 12 bases between them. Germline V gene sequence: CDR1 LGHDT, CDR2 YNNKEL (reference sequence). The CDR3 is 14 residues long. The CDR3: CASSHQGWSYEQYF. The CDR3 nucleotides are TGTGCCAGCAGCCACCAGGGTTGGAGCTACGAGCAGTACTTC.

There are many counts of this clonotype. The CDR3 bases are TGTGCCAGCGCCGGGACAGCGAACACCGGGGAGCTGTTTTTT. Its translation is CASAGTANTGELFF. J is TRBJ2-2 and V is TRBV12-3 or TRBV12-4, with 7 bases identical to TRBD1. V shed 8 bases, J shed 0 bases, and the junction held 3 bases outside the gene matches. The CDR3 extends over 14 amino acids.

This clonotype has just a few counts. The chain couples TRBV11-2 to TRBJ2-1; D ambiguous. CDR3 length: 14 residues. V was shortened by 1 base and J by 3 bases, with 7 bases between the two germline ends. The germline CDR1 and CDR2 sequences are SGHAT and FQNNGV. The CDR3 loop is CASSLVQSYNEQFF. In nucleotides, the CDR3 is TGTGCCAGCAGCTTAGTCCAGAGCTACAATGAGCAGTTCTTC.

This clonotype was counted at least ten times. The V and J genes are TRBV29-1 and TRBJ2-3; 15 nucleotides agree with TRBD2. The ends lost 4 bases at V and 3 bases at J; junction bases unmatched: 2. The CDR3 is made up of 15 amino acids. Germline lookup yields CDR1 SQVTM and CDR2 ANQGSEA. For the CDR3, the DNA is TGCAGCGTTGGAGGGACTAGCGGGGGGACAGATACGCAGTATTTT. Its protein product is CSVGGTSGGTDTQYF.

This clonotype was found a few times. The V gene is TRBV12-3 or TRBV12-4, the J gene TRBJ2-7; 10 bases line up with TRBD2. With 6 bases clipped from V and 5 bases from J, the junction kept 7 bases outside the gene matches. This CDR3 contains 14 residues. The CDR3 reads CASRPAGGRHEQYF. CDR3 DNA sequence: TGTGCCAGCAGGCCAGCGGGAGGGCGACACGAGCAGTACTTC.

Ten or more counts support this clonotype. The J gene is TRBJ2-7, the V gene TRBV14, with D uncertain. The CDR3 runs to 13 residues. Looked up from germline, CDR1 is SGHDN and CDR2 is FVKESK. The V and J ends lost 4 bases and 3 bases respectively, with 10 bases between them. The CDR3 loop is CASSPGWGYEQYF. The CDR3 nucleotides are TGTGCCAGCAGCCCCGGGTGGGGCTACGAGCAGTACTTC. Full variable domain (rest looked up from reference TRBV14 and TRBJ2-7): EAGVTQFPSHSVIEKGQTVTLRCDPISGHDNLYWYRRVMGKEIKFLLHFVKESKQDESGMPNNRFLAERTGGTYSTLKVQPAELEDSGVYFCASSPGWGYEQYFGPGTRLTVT.

This clonotype was counted ten times or more. The chain links TRBV4-2 to TRBJ1-4; possibly TRBD1 for D (5 bases). CDR1 is LGHNA, CDR2 YNFKEQ, per germline. This CDR3 is built from 18 residues. V was cut by 0 bases and J by 6 bases, with 20 bases left in between. The CDR3 nucleotides read TGTGCCAGCAGCCAAGAAACGATGAACAGCCGGGGGTATGAAAAACTGTTTTTT. Its protein product is CASSQETMNSRGYEKLFF.

This clonotype has ten or more counts. The rearrangement links TRBV7-9 to TRBJ2-6, with D unresolved. V was pared by 0 bases and J by 3 bases, with 6 bases between. Germline lookup yields CDR1 SEHNR and CDR2 FQNEAQ (reference sequence). This CDR3 is built from 15 residues. This CDR3 reads CASSLAKGGANVLTF. The CDR3, as DNA: TGTGCCAGCAGCTTAGCGAAGGGTGGGGCCAACGTCCTGACTTTC.

The chain uses TRBV7-3 and TRBJ2-7, with unresolved D. Trimming stripped 2 bases from V and 3 bases from J, with 8 bases between. This CDR3 is 13 amino acids long. Germline loops: CDR1 SGHTA, CDR2 FQGTGA. The CDR3 DNA follows: TGTGCCAGCAGCTTACATGATAACTACGAGCAGTACTTC. This codes for CASSLHDNYEQYF.

This clonotype was picked up a small number of times. A much larger clone is a single base away; this may be a read error. The chain is built from TRBV9 and TRBJ1-4; 7 positions match TRBD1. Looked up from germline, CDR1 is SGDLS and CDR2 is YYNGEE. V was clipped by 0 bases and J by 3 bases; unmatched bases: 2. The CDR3 covers 15 residues. The CDR3 loop is CASSVGTGANEKLFF. As DNA, the CDR3 is TGTGCCAGCAGCGTAGGGACAGGCGCTAATGAAAAACTGTTTTTT.

V and J are TRBV12-3 or TRBV12-4 and TRBJ1-5; no clear D. Trimming left V 3 bases short and J 7 bases short, with 10 bases between. The CDR3 extends over 13 amino acids. CDR3 protein: CASSFLGGQPQHF. CDR3 DNA: TGTGCCAGCAGTTTTCTGGGTGGCCAGCCCCAGCATTTT.